The subject of this entry is one TCR beta chain. Its antigen is unknown. The entry originates in a study of chemoradiotherapy in HPV16-positive cancers. Study-wide findings and caveats: HPV-responsive T-cell expansion during chemoradiotherapy was linked to improved recurrence-free survival in HPV16-positive patients. HPV-specific T cells were functionally defined from only two HPV16-positive patients. During treatment, candidate HPV-specific clones and E7-related motifs expanded in tumor.

Libraries were prepared by immunoSEQ multiplex PCR; TCRdb keeps only in-frame clonotypes and omits some of them. This repertoire shows approximately 12,000 clones, roughly four fifths found once; its top ten account for 1.1%. Germline CDR1 reads SGHRS; CDR2 reads YFSETQ. The CDR3 covers 15 residues. Between the trimmed V and J ends, which lost 0 bases and 8 bases, there was a span of 14 bases. The chain employs TRBV5-1 and TRBJ1-4; tentative D call: TRBD1 (5 bases). This sample was taken from a patient who underwent chemoradiotherapy. The source is a human donor with HPV-associated anogenital cancer. Here the CDR3 DNA reads TGCGCCAGCAGCTTGGAACGTCAGGGCAGAGAAAAACTGTTTTTT. The encoded protein is CASSLERQGREKLFF. Full variable domain (remainder filled in from reference TRBV5-1 and TRBJ1-4): KAGVTQTPRYLIKTRGQQVTLSCSPISGHRSVSWYQQTPGQGLQFLFEYFSETQRNKGNFPGRFSGRQFSNSRSEMNVSTLELGDSALYLCASSLERQGREKLFFGSGTQLSVL.